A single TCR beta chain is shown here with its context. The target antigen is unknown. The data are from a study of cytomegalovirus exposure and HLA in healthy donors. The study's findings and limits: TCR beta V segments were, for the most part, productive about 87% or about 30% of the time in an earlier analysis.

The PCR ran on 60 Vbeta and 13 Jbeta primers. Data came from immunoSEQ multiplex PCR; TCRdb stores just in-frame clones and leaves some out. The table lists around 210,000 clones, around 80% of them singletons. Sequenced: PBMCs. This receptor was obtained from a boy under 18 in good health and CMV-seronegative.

The CDR3 region is CASSSCGDRGGERNEQFF. The CDR3 DNA sequence: TGCGCCAGCAGCTCATGTGGGGACCGGGGGGGGGAACGCAATGAGCAGTTCTTC. This chain joins TRBV10-1 and TRBJ2-1; 8 nucleotides line up with TRBD2. V shed 6 bases, J shed 6 bases, and the junction held 19 bases outside the gene matches. CDR3 length equals 18 residues. In germline, CDR1 is WNHNN, CDR2 SYGVQD (reference sequence).